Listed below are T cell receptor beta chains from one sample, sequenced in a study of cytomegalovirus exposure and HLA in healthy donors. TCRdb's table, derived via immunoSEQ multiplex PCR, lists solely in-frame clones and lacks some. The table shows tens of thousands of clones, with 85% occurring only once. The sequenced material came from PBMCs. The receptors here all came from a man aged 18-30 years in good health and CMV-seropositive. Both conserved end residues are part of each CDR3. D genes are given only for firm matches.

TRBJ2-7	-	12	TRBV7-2	CASSLEVSGQYF
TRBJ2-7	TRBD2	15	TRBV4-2	CASSLGAGGPYEQYF
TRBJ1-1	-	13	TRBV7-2	CASSLNSADKAFF
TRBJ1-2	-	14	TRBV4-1	CASSQGANTYGYTF
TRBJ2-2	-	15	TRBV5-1	CASSPGDRNTGELFF
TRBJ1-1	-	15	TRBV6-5	CASSYSTLGQTEAFF
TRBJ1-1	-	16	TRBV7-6	CASSPRGGGRNTEAFF
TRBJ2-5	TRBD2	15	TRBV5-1	CASSLGLAEQETQYF
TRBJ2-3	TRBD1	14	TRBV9	CASSTGQLRDTQYF
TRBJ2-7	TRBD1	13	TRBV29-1	CSVETQGAYEQYF
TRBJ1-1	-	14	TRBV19	CASSMGSLNTEAFF
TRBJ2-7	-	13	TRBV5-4	CASSLGAAYEQYF
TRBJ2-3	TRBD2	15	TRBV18	CASSPGGGPTDTQYF
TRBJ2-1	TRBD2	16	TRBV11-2	CASSPRGAGGPNEQFF
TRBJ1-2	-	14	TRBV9	CASSGLLENYGYTF
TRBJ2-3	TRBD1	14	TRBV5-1	CASSYGQGPDTQYF
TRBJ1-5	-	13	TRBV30	CAWSNDSDQPQHF
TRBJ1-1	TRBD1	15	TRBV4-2	CASSQELGTGTEAFF
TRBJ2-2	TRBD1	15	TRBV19	CASSLGTAATGELFF
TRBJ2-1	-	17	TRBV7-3	CASSVFGGASSYNEQFF
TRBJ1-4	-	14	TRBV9	CASSAGGWAEKLFF
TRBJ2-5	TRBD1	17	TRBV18	CASSSLPPTGIQETQYF
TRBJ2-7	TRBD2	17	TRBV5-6	CASSLRGTSGRGFEQYF
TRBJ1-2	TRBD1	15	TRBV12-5	CASGPGTGASYGYTF
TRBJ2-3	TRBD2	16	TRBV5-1	CASSLTSGYSTDTQYF
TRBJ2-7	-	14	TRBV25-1	CASSPGHSSYEQYF
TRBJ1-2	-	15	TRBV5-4	CASSEPQGGHYGYTF
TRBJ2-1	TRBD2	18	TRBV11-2	CASSSPFLRGDAYNEQFF
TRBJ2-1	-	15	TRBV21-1	CASTLAGPSYNEQFF
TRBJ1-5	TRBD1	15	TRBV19	CASSIVSRGSQPQHF
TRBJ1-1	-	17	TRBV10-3	CAISLGIQGRGSPEAFF
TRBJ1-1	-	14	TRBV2	CASSEVPGFTEAFF
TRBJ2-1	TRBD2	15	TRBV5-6	CASSSSGRASNEQFF
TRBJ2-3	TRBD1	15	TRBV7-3	CASSLLGQALDTQYF
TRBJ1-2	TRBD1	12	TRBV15	CATRGTGYGYTF
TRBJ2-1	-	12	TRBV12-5	CASGLGSLEQFF
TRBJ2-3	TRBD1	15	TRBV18	CASSLTGGQITTQYF
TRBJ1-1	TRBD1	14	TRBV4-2	CASSQRDREDEAFF
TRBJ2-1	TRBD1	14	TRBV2	CASRSGTGDNEQFF
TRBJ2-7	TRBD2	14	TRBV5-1	CASSYTSGAYEQYF
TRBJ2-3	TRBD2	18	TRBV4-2	CASSQDFTGGPSTDTQYF
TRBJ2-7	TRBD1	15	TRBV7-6	CASSPGTGIAYEQYF
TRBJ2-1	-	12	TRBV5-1	CASSWGVNEQFF
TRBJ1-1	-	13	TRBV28	CASNVPGDTEAFF
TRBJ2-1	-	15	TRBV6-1	CASRTGRASYNEQFF
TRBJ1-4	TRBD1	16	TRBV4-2	CASSQVVGTGNEKLFF
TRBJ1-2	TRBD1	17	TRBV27	CASSLSGTGPINYGYTF
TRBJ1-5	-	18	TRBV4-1	CASSHPRGGIGDNQPQHF
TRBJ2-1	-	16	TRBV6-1	CASSALGAALYNEQFF
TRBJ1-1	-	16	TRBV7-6	CASSSSRERGLTEAFF
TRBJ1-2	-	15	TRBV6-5	CASSSLSEADYGYTF
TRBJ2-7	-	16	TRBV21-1	CASSKQLASGRYEQYF
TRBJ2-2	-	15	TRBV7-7	CASSLVEGVTGELFF
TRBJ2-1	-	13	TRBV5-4	CASSGAGSNEQFF